Listed here are 25 T cell receptor beta chains from one sample, sequenced in a study of T cells after yellow fever vaccination. Via MiXCR, TCRdb re-called the 5' RACE reads, giving one row per CDR3 protein. The data contain 70,000 or so distinct CDR3 sequences, around 5% of them singletons. Sequencing used CD4+ T cells sorted from PBMCs, obtained less than 18 days after the first yellow fever vaccination. The receptor set was obtained from a man between 18 and 29 years old who received the YFV17D yellow fever vaccine.

This clonotype was observed at least ten times. The chain links TRBV7-2 to TRBJ2-7; D might be TRBD1 or TRBD2, each matching 5 bases. The germline V gene has CDR1 SGHTA and CDR2 FQGNSA. The CDR3 has 14 residues. The ends were cut back, 4 bases at V and 3 bases at J, with 13 bases in the middle. The CDR3 spells CASSSGPLLYEQYF. The CDR3 coding sequence is TGTGCCAGCAGCTCGGGGCCTCTCCTCTACGAGCAGTACTTC. The whole variable domain, filled in from reference TRBV7-2 and TRBJ2-7, reads GAGVSQSPSNKVTEKGKDVELRCDPISGHTALYWYRQSLGQGLEFLIYFQGNSAPDKSGLPSDRFSAERTGGSVSTLTIQRTQQEDSAVYLCASSSGPLLYEQYFGPGTRLTVT.

This clonotype showed up many times. The rearrangement uses TRBV11-1 and TRBJ2-1, with a tentative D call TRBD2 (5 bases). The CDR3 is 13 residues long. Trimming removed 1 base from V and 9 bases from J, with 10 bases in between. Germline CDR1 reads SGHAT; CDR2 reads FQDESV (reference sequence). DNA for the CDR3: TGTGCCAGCAGCTTAGGCCGGGAACCTGAGCAGTTCTTC. Translated: CASSLGREPEQFF.

This clonotype was seen repeatedly, ten times or more. V and J are TRBV20-1 and TRBJ2-7; TRBD1 agrees at 9 bases. The length of the CDR3 is 13 residues. Per the germline V gene, CDR1 is DFQATT and CDR2 is SNEGSKA (reference sequence). With V trimmed by 4 bases and J by 4 bases, 5 bases remained unmatched. CDR3 DNA sequence: TGCAGTGCTACGAGGACAGGGGCTTACGAGCAGTACTTC. Translating gives CSATRTGAYEQYF.

Ten or more counts support this clonotype. The chain carries TRBV7-2 and TRBJ2-5, with 7 positions matching TRBD1. V trimming: 5 bases; J trimming: 4 bases; junction bases outside the gene matches: 7. The V gene's germline CDR1 is SGHTA and CDR2 FQGNSA. This CDR3 contains 14 residues. The CDR3 coding sequence is TGTGCCAGCAGCCGCGGACAGGTTGGAGAGACCCAGTACTTC. Protein sequence: CASSRGQVGETQYF.

This rearrangement joins TRBV5-4 to TRBJ1-1; D unclear. Trimming stripped 3 bases from V and 5 bases from J, with 14 bases between. This CDR3 contains 14 residues. CDR1 and CDR2 (germline): SGHNT, YYREEE (reference sequence). CDR3 protein: CASSSQVGRTEAFF. The CDR3 region has the DNA TGTGCCAGCAGCTCCCAGGTGGGCCGAACTGAAGCTTTCTTT.

This clonotype was observed many times. V is TRBV7-2 and J is TRBJ2-7; D not resolved. This CDR3 contains 14 residues. Germline V gives CDR1 SGHTA, CDR2 FQGNSA. V shed 1 base and J shed 2 bases, with 9 bases lying between them. CDR3 sequence (DNA): TGTGCCAGCAGCTTAGACATTAGCACCTACGAGCAGTACTTC. Amino acid sequence: CASSLDISTYEQYF. Full variable domain (outside the CDR3, taken from reference TRBV7-2 and TRBJ2-7): GAGVSQSPSNKVTEKGKDVELRCDPISGHTALYWYRQSLGQGLEFLIYFQGNSAPDKSGLPSDRFSAERTGGSVSTLTIQRTQQEDSAVYLCASSLDISTYEQYFGPGTRLTVT.

Many counts were recorded for this clonotype. The chain combines TRBV5-6 with TRBJ2-5; the match to TRBD1 covers 7 bases. With V trimmed by 0 bases and J by 2 bases, 1 base remained unmatched. The germline V gene has CDR1 SGHDT and CDR2 YYEEEE. The CDR3 has 14 amino acids. This CDR3 reads CASSLEGQQETQYF. In DNA, the CDR3 is TGTGCCAGCAGCTTGGAGGGACAGCAAGAGACCCAGTACTTC.

This clonotype was observed many times. This rearrangement joins TRBV9 to TRBJ2-3, with D hard to call. The CDR3 loop spans 12 amino acids. The V gene lost 2 bases and the J gene lost 5 bases, with 6 bases spanning the gap. Germline V lookup: CDR1 SGDLS, CDR2 YYNGEE. This CDR3 is CASSVLGDTQYF. For the CDR3, the DNA is TGTGCCAGCAGCGTGCTTGGAGATACGCAGTATTTT. The full variable domain, with the rest looked up from reference TRBV9 and TRBJ2-3, is DSGVTQTPKHLITATGQRVTLRCSPRSGDLSVYWYQQSLDQGLQFLIQYYNGEERAKGNILERFSAQQFPDLHSELNLSSLELGDSALYFCASSVLGDTQYFGPGTRLTVL.

The chain is built from TRBV12-3 or TRBV12-4 and TRBJ1-5; 7 bases are a match to TRBD1. The CDR3 contains 12 residues. V lost 6 bases, J lost 6 bases, and 2 bases stayed unmatched. In nucleotides, the CDR3 is TGTGCCAGCAGGGACAGGATTCAGCCCCAGCATTTT. This gives the protein CASRDRIQPQHF.

This clonotype was counted many times. V usage is TRBV5-4 and J usage is TRBJ2-5; 9 nucleotides line up with TRBD1. The CDR3 totals 16 residues. Per germline, CDR1 SGHNT and CDR2 YYREEE (reference sequence). Unmatched junction bases numbered 8, after V lost 4 bases and J lost 1 base. The CDR3 spells CASSRGGTGSQETQYF. The CDR3 coding sequence is TGTGCCAGCAGCCGGGGCGGGACAGGGAGCCAAGAGACCCAGTACTTC.

This clonotype was detected ten times or more. V is TRBV7-2 and J is TRBJ1-5; unclear D gene. V was shortened by 0 bases and J by 1 base, with 7 bases between the two germline ends. CDR1 is SGHTA and CDR2 is FQGNSA in the germline V gene. This CDR3 spans 15 amino acids. For the CDR3, the DNA is TGTGCCAGCAGCTTAGCAGGGAAGAGCAATCAGCCCCAGCATTTT. As protein: CASSLAGKSNQPQHF.

This clonotype was found a few times. A single base separates this from a much larger clone, so it may be a read error. The chain links TRBV5-5 to TRBJ1-5; TRBD1 matches at 7 bases. Germline V gene sequence: CDR1 SGHKS, CDR2 YYEKEE (reference sequence). The CDR3 spans 14 residues. For the CDR3, the DNA is TGTGCCAGCAGCACAGAAGGGGGCCGCCAGCACCAGCATTTT. Translating gives CASSTEGGRQHQHF. Full variable domain (missing parts from reference TRBV5-5 and TRBJ1-5): DAGVTQSPTHLIKTRGQQVTLRCSPISGHKSVSWYQQVLGQGPQFIFQYYEKEERGRGNFPDRFSARQFPNYSSELNVNALLLGDSALYLCASSTEGGRQHQHFGDGTRLSIL.

This clonotype showed up many times. This chain connects TRBV5-1 to TRBJ2-7; 10 nucleotides match TRBD1. V lost 0 bases, J lost 7 bases, and 7 bases stayed unmatched. The length of the CDR3 is 15 residues. The germline CDR1 and CDR2 sequences are SGHRS and YFSETQ. CDR3 sequence (DNA): TGCGCCAGCAGCTTGGGACAGGGGGCCAACCTGGAGCAGTACGTC. It translates to CASSLGQGANLEQYV.

This clonotype showed up many times. This sequence joins TRBV12-3 or TRBV12-4 and TRBJ2-7; 8 bases map to TRBD1. The junction had 3 bases not matched to a gene; V was cut back by 3 bases and J by 2 bases. CDR3 length: 14 amino acids. The CDR3 loop is CASSLGTGAYEQYV. In nucleotides, the CDR3 is TGTGCCAGCAGTTTGGGGACAGGAGCCTACGAGCAGTACGTC.

A word on this clonotype: This may stem from a read error, because a much larger clone lies one nucleotide away. CDR3 sequence reads: CGASSPGTYEQYF. DNA of the CDR3: TGCGGTGCTAGCAGCCCAGGGACCTACGAGCAGTACTTC. This chain uses TRBV20-1 with TRBJ2-7, with D perhaps TRBD1 or TRBD2 (5 bases each). CDR3 length: 13 residues. Germline CDR1 reads DFQATT; CDR2 reads SNEGSKA (reference sequence).

This clonotype has a count of ten or more. The chain combines TRBV6-5 with TRBJ1-5; the D is unclear. V gave up 4 bases and J gave up 7 bases, with 11 bases separating them. CDR1 is MNHEY and CDR2 is SVGAGI in the germline V gene. The CDR3 has 13 amino acids. The DNA for the CDR3 is TGTGCCAGCAGTTCCACCCCTTCCCAGCCCCAGCATTTT. It yields the protein CASSSTPSQPQHF.

This clonotype was detected ten times or more. This chain connects TRBV29-1 to TRBJ2-5; TRBD2 might be the D (5 bases). CDR1 SQVTM and CDR2 ANQGSEA come from the germline V gene. The CDR3 totals 13 residues. Trimming took off 0 bases at V and 4 bases at J, with 9 bases between the two ends. This chain's CDR3 is CSVEDDRGETQYF. The CDR3, as DNA: TGCAGCGTTGAAGACGATCGGGGAGAGACCCAGTACTTC. The variable domain in full, with the rest retrieved from reference TRBV29-1 and TRBJ2-5, is SAVISQKPSRDICQRGTSLTIQCQVDSQVTMMFWYRQQPGQSLTLIATANQGSEATYESGFVIDKFPISRPNLTFSTLTVSNMSPEDSSIYLCSVEDDRGETQYFGPGTRLLVL.

This clonotype was seen ten or more times. This chain joins TRBV5-8 and TRBJ2-7; tentative D call: TRBD1 (5 bases). The CDR3 is made up of 14 amino acids. The germline V and J ends were trimmed by 0 bases and 0 bases, with 7 bases remaining between them. Germline CDR1 reads SGHTS; CDR2 reads YDEGEE. Here the CDR3 reads CASSLGQRSYEQYV. CDR3 DNA sequence: TGTGCCAGCAGCTTGGGACAGCGCTCCTACGAGCAGTACGTC.

This clonotype has ten or more counts. V is TRBV5-1 and J is TRBJ2-5; weak D call: TRBD2 (6 bases). This CDR3 is built from 15 residues. Germline V gives CDR1 SGHRS, CDR2 YFSETQ. Trimming left V 4 bases short and J 4 bases short, with 17 bases between. The CDR3 DNA reads TGCGCCAGCAGCCTACAGGCGTCGGGGGTAGAGACCCAGTACTTC. Its protein product is CASSLQASGVETQYF.

This clonotype was seen repeatedly, ten times or more. V is TRBV10-3 and J is TRBJ2-7; D is unresolved. Trimming pared 6 bases from V and 0 bases from J, leaving 9 bases between. CDR1 and CDR2 (germline): ENHRY, SYGVKD. The CDR3 length is 13 residues. CDR3 sequence (DNA): TGTGCCATCAGAGCCGTGCTCTCCTACGAGCAGTACTTC. This sequence encodes CAIRAVLSYEQYF.

This clonotype was counted many times. CDR3 bases: TGTGCCACCAGCAGAGAACAGAACAATCAGCCCCAGCATTTT. It encodes CATSREQNNQPQHF. This chain uses TRBV15 with TRBJ1-5; D is ambiguous. Trimming stripped 0 bases from V and 3 bases from J, with 6 bases between. From germline, CDR1 is LNHNV and CDR2 YYDKDF (reference sequence). This CDR3 spans 14 amino acids. Complete variable domain (other parts from reference TRBV15 and TRBJ1-5): DAMVIQNPRYQVTQFGKPVTLSCSQTLNHNVMYWYQQKSSQAPKLLFHYYDKDFNNEADTPDNFQSRRPNTSFCFLDIRSPGLGDTAMYLCATSREQNNQPQHFGDGTRLSIL.

This clonotype appeared many times. The genes are TRBV5-1 and TRBJ1-3, with TRBD1 as a possible D gene (5 bases). The CDR3 covers 15 residues. Trimming cost V 3 bases and J 0 bases, with 10 bases left between them. CDR1 and CDR2 (germline): SGHRS, YFSETQ. The DNA of the CDR3 is TGCGCCAGCAGCTCAGGGTCCGGCTCTGGAAACACCATATATTTT. It codes for CASSSGSGSGNTIYF.

This clonotype was observed at least ten times. This chain connects TRBV20-1 to TRBJ2-2; no clear D. This CDR3 is built from 15 residues. Germline V CDR1 and CDR2: DFQATT, SNEGSKA (reference sequence). Trimming stripped 3 bases from V and 0 bases from J, with 11 bases between. CDR3 sequence: CSARIGRPNTGELFF. The CDR3 nucleotides read TGCAGTGCTAGGATAGGCAGACCGAACACCGGGGAGCTGTTTTTT.

This clonotype was seen many times. The chain is built from TRBV3-1 and TRBJ2-7; maybe TRBD1 (6 bases). In germline, CDR1 is LGHDT, CDR2 YNNKEL (reference sequence). Trimming took off 1 base at V and 1 base at J, with 11 bases between the two ends. The length of the CDR3 is 15 residues. CDR3 coding DNA: TGTGCCAGCAGCCAAGTTTCAGGGGCTTCCTACGAGCAGTACTTC. Its translation: CASSQVSGASYEQYF.

This clonotype was counted at least ten times. V usage is TRBV5-1 and J usage is TRBJ1-6; the match to TRBD1 covers 7 bases. V lost 4 bases to trimming and J lost 1 base; unmatched junction nucleotides: 8. This CDR3 has 17 residues. Germline V gene sequence: CDR1 SGHRS, CDR2 YFSETQ. CDR3 sequence (DNA): TGCGCCAGCAGCCCGGACGGCAGGGGGTCCTATAATTCACCCCTCCACTTT. Translating gives CASSPDGRGSYNSPLHF. Drawing the rest from reference TRBV5-1 and TRBJ1-6, the complete variable domain is KAGVTQTPRYLIKTRGQQVTLSCSPISGHRSVSWYQQTPGQGLQFLFEYFSETQRNKGNFPGRFSGRQFSNSRSEMNVSTLELGDSALYLCASSPDGRGSYNSPLHFGNGTRLTVT.